The 14 T cell receptor beta chains presented below share a single source sample, sequenced in a study of cytomegalovirus exposure and HLA in healthy donors (dated by TCRdb to about 2017). The library was produced with the immunoSEQ multiplex PCR assay. For the multiplex PCR, a mixture combining 60 forward primers for TCR Vbeta segments and 13 reverse primers for TCR Jbeta segments was used. TCRdb stores this immuneACCESS table with in-frame sequences only. Part of the clones is absent; in the studies checked, under half of the shortfall reflects unresolved V genes, and no reason is known for the rest. Counted in this sample were roughly 180,000 clones; roughly 9.4% of them appeared once. Over 1% of the sample lies in the top ten. The sequenced material came from PBMCs. The receptors here all came from a woman in her 30s in good health and CMV-seropositive.

This clone was seen a handful of times. The genes are TRBV12-5 and TRBJ2-1; TRBD2 aligns across 9 bases. The CDR3 consists of 17 residues. Germline CDR1 reads LGHNT; CDR2 reads FRNRAP. J lost 6 bases, V lost 1 base, and 10 bases had no gene match. The CDR3 DNA is TGTGCTAGTGGTTTGGGGACTAGCGCGGCCGGGGGCAATGAGCAGTTCTTC. Protein product: CASGLGTSAAGGNEQFF.

This clone was detected only a few times. The chain joins TRBV6-5 to TRBJ2-7; TRBD1 is a possible D gene (6 bases). The CDR3 sequence is 14 residues long. V lost 8 bases, J lost 3 bases, and 17 bases lay in between. Per germline, CDR1 MNHEY and CDR2 SVGAGI. CDR3 residues: CASYTPGHLYEQYF. CDR3 DNA: TGTGCCAGCTATACTCCGGGACACCTCTACGAGCAGTACTTC.

A few counts support this clone. The V and J genes are TRBV10-2 and TRBJ2-1; 9 positions match TRBD2. After removal of 4 bases from V and 5 bases from J, the junction contained 6 bases not matched to a gene. Germline V CDR1 and CDR2: WSHSY, SAAADI. This CDR3 region has 15 residues. As DNA, the CDR3 is TGCGCCAGCAGTGTTGGAGCGGGAGGAAACAATGAGCAGTTCTTC. It encodes CASSVGAGGNNEQFF.

This clone was detected a few times. This sequence joins TRBV29-1 and TRBJ2-7; 9 bases line up with TRBD2. J lost 4 bases, V lost 4 bases, and 8 bases had no gene match. Germline CDR1 is SQVTM and CDR2 is ANQGSEA. This CDR3 has 14 residues. The CDR3 bases are TGCAGCGTTGCCCGACTAGCGGAGTCTTACGAGCAGTACTTC. Residues: CSVARLAESYEQYF.

The gene calls are TRBV2 and TRBJ2-1; TRBD2 aligns across 7 bases. CDR1 is SNHLY, CDR2 FYNNEI, per germline. The CDR3 loop spans 13 amino acids. J was trimmed by 4 bases and V by 8 bases; bases with no gene match: 5. As DNA, the CDR3 is TGTGCCAGCTTGGGGGGGGTTTACAATGAGCAGTTCTTC. It is translated as CASLGGVYNEQFF. Full variable domain (outside the CDR3, taken from reference TRBV2 and TRBJ2-1): EPEVTQTPSHQVTQMGQEVILRCVPISNHLYFYWYRQILGQKVEFLVSFYNNEISEKSEIFDDQFSVERPDGSNFTLKIRSTKLEDSAMYFCASLGGVYNEQFFGPGTRLTVL.

This clone was seen only a few times. The chain links TRBV7-9 to TRBJ1-2; TRBD1 is a possible D gene (5 bases). The CDR3 spans 16 residues. Trimming shortened V by 5 bases and J by 0 bases, and 16 bases separated the two germline ends. Germline loops: CDR1 SEHNR, CDR2 FQNEAQ (reference sequence). CDR3 sequence reads: CASSHSGTATNYGYTF. Written as DNA, the CDR3 is TGTGCCAGCAGCCACAGCGGGACTGCCACTAACTATGGCTACACCTTC.

There are a few counts of this clone. The rearrangement joins TRBV6-1 to TRBJ2-2; possibly TRBD1 for D (6 bases). Trimming cost V 6 bases and J 1 base, with 12 bases left between them. The CDR3 sequence is 15 residues long. Germline assignment: CDR1 MNHNS and CDR2 SASEGT. The CDR3 is CASSLQGLNTGELFF. In DNA, the CDR3 is TGTGCCAGCAGCTTACAGGGATTGAACACCGGGGAGCTGTTTTTT.

This clone was seen a few times. The chain recombines TRBV6-1 with TRBJ2-7; 8 bases are a match to TRBD1. In germline, CDR1 is MNHNS, CDR2 SASEGT. V gave up 7 bases and J gave up 3 bases; unmatched junction bases: 8. This CDR3 region has 14 residues. CDR3 residues: CASKGQGDHYEQYF. The CDR3 region has the DNA TGTGCCAGCAAAGGACAGGGAGATCACTACGAGCAGTACTTC.

The gene calls are TRBV19 and TRBJ1-4, with D possibly being TRBD1 (6 bases). The CDR3 spans 15 residues. The germline V and J ends were trimmed by 6 bases and 5 bases, with 16 bases remaining between them. The germline V gene has CDR1 LNHDA and CDR2 SQIVND (reference sequence). The CDR3 DNA reads as TGTGCCAGTAGCCCAGGGGCAGGGGCAAATGAAAAACTGTTTTTT. Translation gives CASSPGAGANEKLFF.

V usage is TRBV19 and J usage is TRBJ1-1, with a tentative D call TRBD1 (6 bases). Trimming took off 6 bases at V and 0 bases at J, with 14 bases between the two ends. CDR1 and CDR2 (germline): LNHDA, SQIVND (reference sequence). This CDR3 has 15 amino acids. CDR3 in DNA: TGTGCCAGTAGGGGAGGGGGGACGGTGAACACTGAAGCTTTCTTT. Its translation: CASRGGGTVNTEAFF.

The rearrangement links TRBV7-2 to TRBJ2-3; D may be TRBD2 (5 bases). CDR1 is SGHTA, CDR2 FQGNSA, per germline. V shed 5 bases and J shed 3 bases, with 12 bases lying between them. This CDR3 region has 14 residues. This CDR3 reads CASSQDWGTDTQYF. The CDR3, as DNA: TGTGCCAGCAGCCAGGACTGGGGAACAGATACGCAGTATTTT. The variable domain in full, with the rest retrieved from reference TRBV7-2 and TRBJ2-3, is GAGVSQSPSNKVTEKGKDVELRCDPISGHTALYWYRQSLGQGLEFLIYFQGNSAPDKSGLPSDRFSAERTGGSVSTLTIQRTQQEDSAVYLCASSQDWGTDTQYFGPGTRLTVL.

This rearrangement joins TRBV14 to TRBJ2-1; TRBD2 matches 9 bases. Germline CDR1 reads SGHDN; CDR2 reads FVKESK. After removal of 2 bases from V and 4 bases from J, the junction contained 6 bases not matched to a gene. CDR3 length: 16 residues. CDR3 coding DNA: TGTGCCAGCAGCCAAATGTGGGCGGGAGGGTACAATGAGCAGTTCTTC. Protein sequence: CASSQMWAGGYNEQFF.

This sequence joins TRBV1 and TRBJ2-7; the DNA was not compared with TRBD2, the D call given in the table. TRBV1 is reported as a pseudogene. CDR3 length: 14 amino acids. CDR3 in amino acids: CTSSHALAAHEQYF. The CDR3 DNA follows: TGCACCAGCAGCCACGCACTAGCGGCACACGAGCAGTACTTC.

This clone was counted only a few times. The chain employs TRBV9 and TRBJ2-1; D is undetermined. The V gene lost 2 bases and the J gene lost 7 bases, with 16 bases spanning the gap. Germline assignment: CDR1 SGDLS and CDR2 YYNGEE. The length of the CDR3 is 15 residues. CDR3 in amino acids: CASSVRSALGNEQFF. The CDR3 DNA reads TGTGCCAGCAGCGTCAGATCAGCCCTAGGAAATGAGCAGTTCTTC.